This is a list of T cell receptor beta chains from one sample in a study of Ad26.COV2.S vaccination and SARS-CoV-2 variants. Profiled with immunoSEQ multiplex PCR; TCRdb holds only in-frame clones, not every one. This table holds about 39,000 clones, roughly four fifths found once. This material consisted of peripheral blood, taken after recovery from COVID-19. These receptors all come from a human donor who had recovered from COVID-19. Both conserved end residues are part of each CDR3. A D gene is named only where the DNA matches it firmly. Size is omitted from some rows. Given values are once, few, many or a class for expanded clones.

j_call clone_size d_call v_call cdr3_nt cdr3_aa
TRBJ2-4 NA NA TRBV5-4 TGTGCCAGCAGCTTCCCCCCGTCGGGAAGTGGGGACAAAAACATTCAGTACTTC CASSFPPSGSGDKNIQYF
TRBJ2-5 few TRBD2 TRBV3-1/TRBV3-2 TGTGCCAGCAGCCATAGGACTAGCTCGGAGACCCAGTACTTC CASSHRTSSETQYF
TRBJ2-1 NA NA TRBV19 TGTGCCAGTAGTATCAGGGACCCCTCTCTAGAGGAGCAGTTCTTC CASSIRDPSLEEQFF
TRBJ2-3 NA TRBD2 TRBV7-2 TGTGCCAGCAGCTTACTCCCTACTAGCGCCACAGATACGCAGTATTTT CASSLLPTSATDTQYF
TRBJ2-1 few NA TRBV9 TGTGCCAGCAGCGTTTCTTACAATGAGCAGTTCTTC CASSVSYNEQFF
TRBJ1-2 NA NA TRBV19 TGTGCCAGTAGTATCGTGGGAACGGGCGGCTACACCTTC CASSIVGTGGYTF
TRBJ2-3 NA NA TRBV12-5 TGTGCTAGTCGGAACGCAGATACGCAGTATTTT CASRNADTQYF
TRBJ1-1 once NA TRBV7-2 TGTGCCAGCAGCCCCAAGCGACAGACCAGGGCTTTCTTT CASSPKRQTRAFF
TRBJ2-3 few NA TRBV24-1 TGTGCCACCACCGGGACGGGTGAAGGCACAGATACGCAGTATTTT CATTGTGEGTDTQYF
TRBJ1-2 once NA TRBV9 TGTGCCAGCAGACACAGGGATGACTATGGCTACACCTTC CASRHRDDYGYTF
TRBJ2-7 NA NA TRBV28 TGTGCCAGCAGTACACCGGGTCAGGGGTCCTACGAGCAGTACTTC CASSTPGQGSYEQYF
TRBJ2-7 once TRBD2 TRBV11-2 TGTGCCAGCAGCTCTAGCGGGAGAGCACGAGAGCAGTACTTC CASSSSGRAREQYF
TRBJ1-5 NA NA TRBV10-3 TGTGCCATCAGTGAGGATGGCAGGGATAATCAGCCCCAGCATTTT CAISEDGRDNQPQHF
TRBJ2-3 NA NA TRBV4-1 TGCGCCAGCAGCCGCCCCCAACAGGCGACCAGCACAGATACGCAGTATTTT CASSRPQQATSTDTQYF
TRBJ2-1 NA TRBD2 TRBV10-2 TGCGCCAGCAGTGAGTCCCACCGAGGGAGGTCAGCGGGGGACCTCCACAATGAGCAGTTCTTC CASSESHRGRSAGDLHNEQFF
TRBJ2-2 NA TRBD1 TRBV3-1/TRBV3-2 TGTGCCAGCAGCCAAGATTGGGACAGCCCCACCGGGGAGCTGTTTTTT CASSQDWDSPTGELFF
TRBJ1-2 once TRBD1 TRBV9 TGTGCCAGCAGCGCAGGACAGGGCCCCTATGGCTACACCTTC CASSAGQGPYGYTF
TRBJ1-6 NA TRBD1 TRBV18 TGTGCCAGCTCACCTGGGACAGGGTCTTCACCCCTCCACTTT CASSPGTGSSPLHF
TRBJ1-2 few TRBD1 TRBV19 TGTGCCAGTAGGACAGGGGACATGAAGGGCTACACCTTC CASRTGDMKGYTF
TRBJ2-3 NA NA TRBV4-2 TGTGCCAGCAGCCGGGCATGGGGCCAGACCACAGATACGCAGTATTTT CASSRAWGQTTDTQYF
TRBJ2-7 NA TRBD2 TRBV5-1 TGCGCCAGCAGCTTGGTGGGGGGGGACGAGCAGTACTTC CASSLVGGDEQYF
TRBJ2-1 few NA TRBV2 TGTGCCAGCATTCCCACCGGGAATCGGCCGTTCTTC CASIPTGNRPFF
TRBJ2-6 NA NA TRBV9 TGTGCCAGCAGCGTAGACAGTGGAAGCTCTGGGGCCAACGTCCTGACTTTC CASSVDSGSSGANVLTF
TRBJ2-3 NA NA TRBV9 TGTGCCAGCAGCGTCGAGGTCACCACAGATACGCAGTATTTT CASSVEVTTDTQYF
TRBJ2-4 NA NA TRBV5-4 TGTGCCAGCAGCGCCTGGACAGAGCTAGCCAAAAACATTCAGTACTTC CASSAWTELAKNIQYF
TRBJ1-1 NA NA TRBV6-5 TGTGCCAGCATTCGAAGGGTTGAAGCTTTCTTT CASIRRVEAFF
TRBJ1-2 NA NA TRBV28 TGTGCCAGCAGTTTGACAAGGACGGCGGGCTATGGCTACACCTTC CASSLTRTAGYGYTF
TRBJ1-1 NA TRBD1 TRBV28 TGTGCCAGCAGTTTGGGGACAGGGGGCCCTGAAGCTTTCTTT CASSLGTGGPEAFF
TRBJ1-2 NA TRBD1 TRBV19 TGTGCCAGTAGAACGGATTCAGGGGGCCACTATGGCTACACCTTC CASRTDSGGHYGYTF
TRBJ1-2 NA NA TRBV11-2 TGTGCCAGCAGCTTAGTAGGGACTACCTATGGCTACACCTTC CASSLVGTTYGYTF
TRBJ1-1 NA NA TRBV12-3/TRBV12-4 TGTGCCAGCAGTTACAGGGAGGGCACTGAAGCTTTCTTT CASSYREGTEAFF
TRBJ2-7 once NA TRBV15 TGTGCCACCAGCAGAGATCCATCGGACAATCCCTACGAGCAGTACTTC CATSRDPSDNPYEQYF
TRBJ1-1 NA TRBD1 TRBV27 TGTGCCAGCAGTTTAGGACAGGGGGCCACTGAAGCTTTCTTT CASSLGQGATEAFF
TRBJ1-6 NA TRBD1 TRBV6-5 TGTGCCAGCGAGGGACAGGTCACACCCCTCCACTTT CASEGQVTPLHF
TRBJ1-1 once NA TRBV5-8 TGTGCCAGCAGCTGGGGGACGGTGCCGAACACTGAAGCTTTCTTT CASSWGTVPNTEAFF
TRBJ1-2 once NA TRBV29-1 TGCAGCGTTGTAACATCTCCTTCCCCGAACTATGGCTACACCTTC CSVVTSPSPNYGYTF
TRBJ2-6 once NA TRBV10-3 TGTGCCATCCCCCGTGGGGGTGCTGGGGCCAACGTCCTGACTTTC CAIPRGGAGANVLTF
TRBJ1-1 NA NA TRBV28 TGTGCCAGCAGTTTGGGTACCGGGCGCACTGAAGCTTTCTTT CASSLGTGRTEAFF
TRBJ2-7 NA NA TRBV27 TGTGCCAGCAGTCCTAGGGGACCCAACTTCGAGCAGTACTTC CASSPRGPNFEQYF
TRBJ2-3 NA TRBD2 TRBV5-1 TGCGCCAGCAGCTCCCCGGGACTAGCGGGCACAGATACGCAGTATTTT CASSSPGLAGTDTQYF
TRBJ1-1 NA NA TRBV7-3 TGTGCCAGCAGCTCATTGACTCGGAGGAACACTGAAGCTTTCTTT CASSSLTRRNTEAFF
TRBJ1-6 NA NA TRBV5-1 TGCGCCAGCAGCTTGTCCGAGTTTGGTTCACCCCTCCACTTT CASSLSEFGSPLHF
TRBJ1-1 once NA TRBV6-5 TGTGCCAGCAGTTCGGTTAGAGGGGGGGGTAGGACTGAAGCTTTCTTT CASSSVRGGGRTEAFF
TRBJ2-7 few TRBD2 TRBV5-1 TGCGCCAGCCGCCTCCAGCGGGAGGGGAACGAGCAGTACTTC CASRLQREGNEQYF
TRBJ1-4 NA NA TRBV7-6 TGTGCCAGCAGCTTTCGGCCACAGGGCGGTGAAAAACTGTTTTTT CASSFRPQGGEKLFF